This T cell receptor beta chain was sequenced in a study of regulatory T cells in long-lasting Graves disease. Across the study: Antithyroid drug intake by newly diagnosed Graves' patients had lasted under 3 months.

Time point noted: newly diagnosed GD, antithyroid drugs for less than 3 months. The TCR library was made from RNA that had been extracted from PBMCs in TRIzol. This clonotype came up many times. CDR3 regions were amplified by Arm-PCR using iRepertoire HTBI primers to build TCR beta libraries. In the original processing: Segment identification across samples yielded some 63 TRBV and some 13 TRBJ segments. TCRdb redid the calling of the multiplex PCR reads with MiXCR, one entry per CDR3 protein. These V and J calls are TCRdb output, not the study's own analysis. Found here are roughly 250,000 distinct CDR3 sequences, 15% to 20% of them singletons; the top ten hold 13% to 15%. These data were likewise used in another study, on T cells in Graves' hyperthyroidism and ophthalmopathy. From that report: Ophthalmopathy stood apart from stable hyperthyroidism in a 13 V-J model. Ophthalmopathy was model-predicted a median approximately six months pre-onset.

The source was peripheral blood mononuclear cells (PBMCs), collected at new diagnosis, from a patient treated with antithyroid drugs. The clonotype was recovered from a woman aged 25 to 39 with Graves disease.

The CDR3 sequence: CASSLDRVRHEQYF. CDR3 DNA sequence: TGCGCCAGCAGTCTCGACAGGGTTCGCCACGAGCAGTACTTC. The chain carries TRBV5-1 and TRBJ2-7, with 7 bases identical to TRBD1. J gave up 5 bases and V 5 bases, and 10 bases lay outside the gene matches. Germline V gene lookup returns CDR1 SGHRS and CDR2 YFSETQ. The CDR3 consists of 14 residues.